This note documents a single T cell receptor beta chain sequence. The CDR3 runs 13 residues. Germline CDR1 LNHDA, CDR2 SQIVND (reference sequence). V lost 9 bases, J lost 8 bases, and 16 bases lay in between. This sample was taken from a study of blood T cell repertoires in COVID-19. Looking at the study overall: Collection of acute and convalescent COVID-19 samples took place in the United States, Italy and Spain. T cells, B-cell-depleted T cells, or PBMCs provided the cDNA or gDNA that served as material.

In the authors' methods: Reference gene primer amplification yielded estimated nucleated cell counts. Data came from immunoSEQ multiplex PCR; TCRdb stores just in-frame clones and leaves some out. Clonal size and the V and J genes are those of that table, whereas D and trimming came from the DNA. The repertoire includes 110,000 or so clones, 75% to 90% of them detected once, and approximately 4.5% sits in the top ten. J is TRBJ1-4 and V is TRBV19; D remains unclear. Material for sequencing was peripheral blood. The source is a woman aged 45 to 65 with acute or convalescent COVID-19. Written as DNA, the CDR3 is TGTGCCAGCTCGTCCCTTCCGGGAGAAAAACTGTTTTTT. It is translated as CASSSLPGEKLFF.